These T cell receptor beta chains were read from a single sample in a study of beta chain features in type 1 diabetes. The table came from immunoSEQ multiplex PCR; TCRdb's copy has only in-frame clones and leaves some out. This table has 250,000 to 300,000 clones, around 24% appearing once. Sequences were obtained from naive CD4+ T cells from blood. These receptors all come from a woman under 40 with type 1 diabetes. The CDR3 runs from the conserved cysteine through the conserved F or W. D genes are given only for firm matches. Rows may omit the clone size; those that give it use once, few, many or a size class.

J: TRBJ1-1; V: TRBV29-1; size: -; D: -; CDR3: CSVVGPGAEAFF; DNA: TGCAGCGTCGTAGGGCCGGGGGCTGAAGCTTTCTTT
J: TRBJ1-1; V: TRBV27; size: -; D: -; CDR3: CASSLSRQGEAFF; DNA: TGTGCCAGCAGTTTATCGAGGCAGGGTGAAGCTTTCTTT
J: TRBJ2-6; V: TRBV5-1; size: -; D: TRBD1; CDR3: CASSSLTGSSGANVLTF; DNA: TGCGCCAGCAGCTCCTTGACAGGGAGCTCTGGGGCCAACGTCCTGACTTTC
J: TRBJ2-7; V: TRBV6-1; size: few; D: -; CDR3: CASSFPSAEAYEQYF; DNA: TGTGCCAGCAGTTTCCCGTCAGCGGAAGCCTACGAGCAGTACTTC
J: TRBJ2-7; V: TRBV5-4; size: -; D: -; CDR3: CASSNYYEQYF; DNA: TGTGCCAGCAGCAACTACTACGAGCAGTACTTC
J: TRBJ2-5; V: TRBV29-1; size: few; D: -; CDR3: CSVTGDRETQYF; DNA: TGCAGCGTGACGGGAGATAGGGAGACCCAGTACTTC
J: TRBJ2-7; V: TRBV19; size: -; D: TRBD2; CDR3: CASSKTSVSYEQYF; DNA: TGTGCCAGTAGTAAAACTAGCGTCTCCTACGAGCAGTACTTC
J: TRBJ2-4; V: TRBV11-3; size: -; D: TRBD2; CDR3: CASRGGESNIQYF; DNA: TGTGCCAGCAGGGGAGGGGAATCAAACATTCAGTACTTC
J: TRBJ1-5; V: TRBV19; size: -; D: -; CDR3: CASSELGVNQPQHF; DNA: TGTGCCAGTAGCGAGCTCGGAGTCAATCAGCCCCAGCATTTT
J: TRBJ2-3; V: TRBV29-1; size: few; D: TRBD2; CDR3: CSVGGREWGTDTQYF; DNA: TGCAGCGTTGGGGGGAGGGAGTGGGGCACAGATACGCAGTATTTT
J: TRBJ1-5; V: TRBV28; size: -; D: TRBD1; CDR3: CASSRSTGGLGNQPQHF; DNA: TGTGCCAGCAGCCGATCGACAGGGGGCTTGGGCAATCAGCCCCAGCATTTT
J: TRBJ2-7; V: TRBV7-8; size: few; D: -; CDR3: CASSLAWGTGNLEYF; DNA: -
J: TRBJ2-3; V: TRBV4-1; size: -; D: -; CDR3: CASSQDPGSSTDTQYF; DNA: TGCGCCAGCAGCCAAGATCCGGGTTCGAGCACAGATACGCAGTATTTT
J: TRBJ2-3; V: TRBV11-2; size: few; D: TRBD2; CDR3: CASSEHGGSSTDTQYF; DNA: TGTGCCAGCAGCGAACATGGCGGGAGTAGCACAGATACGCAGTATTTT
J: TRBJ2-2; V: TRBV5-1; size: few; D: -; CDR3: CASSFGGNTGELFF; DNA: TGCGCCAGCAGCTTCGGAGGGAACACCGGGGAGCTGTTTTTT
J: TRBJ1-1; V: TRBV18; size: few; D: TRBD1; CDR3: CASSPDRVETEAFF; DNA: TGTGCCAGCTCACCGGACAGGGTCGAAACTGAAGCTTTCTTT
J: TRBJ1-5; V: TRBV6-5; size: few; D: -; CDR3: CASSYTTGDLGSQHF; DNA: TGTGCCAGCAGTTACACGACAGGAGACCTGGGGTCCCAGCATTTT
J: TRBJ2-7; V: TRBV28; size: -; D: -; CDR3: CAIGRGSYEQYF; DNA: TGTGCCATCGGGAGAGGCTCCTACGAGCAGTACTTC
J: TRBJ1-1; V: TRBV7-9; size: once; D: -; CDR3: CASSSRQRTTEAFF; DNA: TGTGCCAGCAGCTCCCGACAGAGGACGACTGAAGCTTTCTTT
J: TRBJ1-2; V: TRBV30; size: -; D: -; CDR3: CAWSVLGGYTF; DNA: TGTGCCTGGAGTGTACTCGGGGGCTACACCTTC
J: TRBJ1-4; V: TRBV18; size: -; D: TRBD1; CDR3: CASSSGQSNEKLFF; DNA: TGTGCCAGCTCCTCGGGACAGTCTAATGAAAAACTGTTTTTT
J: TRBJ2-1; V: TRBV29-1; size: -; D: -; CDR3: CSVGGAEQFF; DNA: TGCAGCGTGGGGGGTGCTGAGCAGTTCTTC
J: TRBJ2-1; V: TRBV7-9; size: -; D: TRBD2; CDR3: CASSSAGGPRFF; DNA: TGTGCCAGCAGCTCCGCGGGAGGCCCGCGGTTCTTC
J: TRBJ2-2; V: TRBV30; size: -; D: -; CDR3: CAWSTLAGHYTGELFF; DNA: TGTGCCTGGAGTACCTTGGCGGGGCATTACACCGGGGAGCTGTTTTTT
J: TRBJ2-3; V: TRBV29-1; size: few; D: -; CDR3: CSVDPSADTQYF; DNA: TGCAGCGTTGACCCTTCCGCAGATACGCAGTATTTT
J: TRBJ2-5; V: TRBV7-2; size: few; D: -; CDR3: CASSLMLAAGRKETQYF; DNA: TGTGCCAGCAGCTTAATGTTGGCGGCGGGGAGAAAAGAGACCCAGTACTTC
J: TRBJ1-2; V: TRBV6-5; size: few; D: -; CDR3: CASSYSGAEGYTF; DNA: TGTGCCAGCAGTTACTCGGGGGCGGAAGGCTACACCTTC
J: TRBJ1-2; V: TRBV29-1; size: -; D: TRBD1; CDR3: CSVPGQSFYGYTF; DNA: TGCAGCGTTCCGGGACAGTCGTTTTATGGCTACACCTTC
J: TRBJ2-1; V: TRBV6-5; size: -; D: -; CDR3: CASRSAGYNEQFF; DNA: TGTGCCAGCAGGTCAGCGGGCTACAATGAGCAGTTCTTC
J: TRBJ2-7; V: TRBV7-2; size: few; D: -; CDR3: CASSLYSGSYEQYF; DNA: TGTGCCAGCAGCTTATATAGTGGTTCCTACGAGCAGTACTTC
J: TRBJ1-3; V: TRBV2; size: -; D: -; CDR3: CASRGIAASGNTIYF; DNA: TGTGCCAGCAGGGGTATAGCAGCCTCTGGAAACACCATATATTTT